The 26 T cell receptor beta chains below all came from one sample that was sequenced in a study of radiotherapy plus CTLA-4 blockade in lung cancer. TCRdb's table, derived via immunoSEQ multiplex PCR, lists solely in-frame clones and lacks some. This table has 90,000 to 130,000 clones, more than 75% appearing once. The sample was peripheral blood, taken from a patient treated with radiotherapy plus ipilimumab. These receptors were obtained from a human donor with non-small cell lung cancer that progressed on radiotherapy plus ipilimumab. Some clones in this sample may be carry-over from other donors' samples.

The CDR3: CASSRTARLNTEAFF. The CDR3 DNA reads TGTGCCAGCTCACGGACAGCAAGACTGAACACTGAAGCTTTCTTT. The chain recombines TRBV18 with TRBJ1-1; a possible D gene is TRBD1 (6 bases). The CDR3 loop spans 15 amino acids. V lost 4 bases and J 0 bases, leaving 12 bases between the germline ends. In germline, CDR1 is KGHSH, CDR2 LQKENI.

The chain carries TRBV27 and TRBJ2-5, with 9 positions matching TRBD1. The trim removed 6 bases at V and 1 base at J, leaving 9 bases unmatched. This CDR3 has 16 residues. The V gene's germline CDR1 is MNHEY and CDR2 SMNVEV (reference sequence). The CDR3 DNA reads as TGTGCCAGCAGCTTACAGGGGGCTGGAAGCCAAGAGACCCAGTACTTC. Encoded protein: CASSLQGAGSQETQYF.

The V gene is TRBV7-9, the J gene TRBJ1-5; D unresolved. There are 12 residues in the CDR3. V lost 4 bases and J 11 bases, leaving 12 bases between the germline ends. Germline values: CDR1 SEHNR, CDR2 FQNEAQ (reference sequence). CDR3 in DNA: TGTGCCAGCAGCTCTACCCGCGGGGCCCAGCATTTT. Translating it yields CASSSTRGAQHF. Together with reference TRBV7-9 and TRBJ1-5, the CDR3 gives the full variable domain: DTGVSQNPRHKITKRGQNVTFRCDPISEHNRLYWYRQTLGQGPEFLTYFQNEAQLEKSRLLSDRFSAERPKGSFSTLEIQRTEQGDSAMYLCASSSTRGAQHFGDGTRLSIL.

In this sample, this clone turned up a few times. The J gene is TRBJ2-1, the V gene TRBV5-5; possibly TRBD1 or TRBD2 for D (5 bases each). The V gene lost 5 bases and the J gene lost 0 bases, with 15 bases spanning the gap. The germline gives CDR1 SGHKS, CDR2 YYEKEE (reference sequence). This CDR3 spans 16 amino acids. In DNA form, the CDR3 reads TGTGCCAGCAGTCTGAGAGGGGCTGGCTCCTACAATGAGCAGTTCTTC. Translation: CASSLRGAGSYNEQFF.

The J gene is TRBJ2-1, the V gene TRBV2; 7 bases align to TRBD2. V lost 3 bases to trimming and J lost 5 bases; unmatched junction nucleotides: 10. CDR3 length: 16 residues. Per germline, CDR1 SNHLY and CDR2 FYNNEI. The DNA for the CDR3 is TGTGCCAGCAGTGACCGGACTAGACTCACCGACAATGAGCAGTTCTTC. Translated, it gives CASSDRTRLTDNEQFF. The whole variable domain, remainder taken from reference TRBV2 and TRBJ2-1, is EPEVTQTPSHQVTQMGQEVILRCVPISNHLYFYWYRQILGQKVEFLVSFYNNEISEKSEIFDDQFSVERPDGSNFTLKIRSTKLEDSAMYFCASSDRTRLTDNEQFFGPGTRLTVL.

In this sample, this clone turned up once. The chain joins TRBV4-1 to TRBJ1-1; possible D gene TRBD1, 5 bases. Germline V lookup: CDR1 MGHRA, CDR2 YSYEKL. This CDR3 is 15 amino acids long. V gave up 0 bases and J gave up 4 bases, with 12 bases separating them. The CDR3 here is CASSQESGQGTEAFF. The CDR3 DNA follows: TGCGCCAGCAGCCAAGAATCCGGGCAGGGCACTGAAGCTTTCTTT.

This chain uses TRBV5-1 with TRBJ1-1; no definite D call. This CDR3 spans 14 amino acids. Germline loops: CDR1 SGHRS, CDR2 YFSETQ. Trimming removed 0 bases at V and 6 bases at J, with 12 bases between. CDR3: CASSLGGFAPEAFF. Here the CDR3 DNA reads TGCGCCAGCAGCTTGGGTGGGTTTGCCCCTGAAGCTTTCTTT.

This clone was detected only once. Here the CDR3 DNA reads TGCGCCAGCAGCTTAAGACTAGCGGGGGAAGAGACCCAGTACTTC. Amino acid sequence: CASSLRLAGEETQYF. The chain carries TRBV5-1 and TRBJ2-5; 12 bases fit TRBD2. The germline gives CDR1 SGHRS, CDR2 YFSETQ. Trimming took 2 bases from V and 3 from J; bases not matched to a gene: 2. CDR3 length equals 15 residues. The full variable domain, in which reference TRBV5-1 and TRBJ2-5 provide the parts outside the CDR3, is KAGVTQTPRYLIKTRGQQVTLSCSPISGHRSVSWYQQTPGQGLQFLFEYFSETQRNKGNFPGRFSGRQFSNSRSEMNVSTLELGDSALYLCASSLRLAGEETQYFGPGTRLLVL.

The chain is built from TRBV9 and TRBJ1-3; TRBD1 matches 7 bases. J was trimmed by 2 bases and V by 3 bases; bases with no gene match: 11. The length of the CDR3 is 17 residues. In germline, CDR1 is SGDLS, CDR2 YYNGEE. For the CDR3, the DNA is TGTGCCAGCAGCGGGAGAGGGACAGCCGTTGCTGGAAACACCATATATTTT. Its translation is CASSGRGTAVAGNTIYF.

This chain uses TRBV14 with TRBJ2-5; 11 bases match TRBD2. Germline loops: CDR1 SGHDN, CDR2 FVKESK. This CDR3 region has 17 residues. J gave up 5 bases and V 4 bases, and 12 bases lay outside the gene matches. CDR3: CASSLSRGLAAKETQYF. The DNA of the CDR3 is TGTGCCAGCAGCCTCTCGCGGGGACTAGCGGCAAAGGAGACCCAGTACTTC.

The V and J genes are TRBV7-2 and TRBJ2-3; either TRBD1 or TRBD2 may fit D (5 bases each). Germline loops: CDR1 SGHTA, CDR2 FQGNSA. Trimming took off 10 bases at V and 6 bases at J, with 23 bases between the two ends. The CDR3 loop spans 15 amino acids. CDR3 DNA sequence: TGTGCCACCCGACCCATGAGGGGCCCGGGTGATACGCAGTATTTT. As protein: CATRPMRGPGDTQYF.

The chain employs TRBV27 and TRBJ2-3; no firm D call. Germline loops: CDR1 MNHEY, CDR2 SMNVEV (reference sequence). V lost 5 bases to trimming and J lost 1 base, with 4 bases between them. The CDR3 spans 12 residues. The CDR3 coding sequence is TGTGCCAGCAGTGGGGGCACAGATACGCAGTATTTT. It codes for CASSGGTDTQYF.

The chain links TRBV18 to TRBJ1-2, with D hard to call. The CDR3 consists of 14 residues. Germline CDR1 KGHSH, CDR2 LQKENI. V was clipped by 2 bases and J by 4 bases, with 11 bases between them. CDR3 region: CASSPSGSGYGYTF. As DNA, the CDR3 is TGTGCCAGCTCACCATCGGGCTCGGGCTATGGCTACACCTTC. The full variable domain, with the rest looked up from reference TRBV18 and TRBJ1-2, is NAGVMQNPRHLVRRRGQEARLRCSPMKGHSHVYWYRQLPEEGLKFMVYLQKENIIDESGMPKERFSAEFPKEGPSILRIQQVVRGDSAAYFCASSPSGSGYGYTFGSGTRLTVV.

This chain uses TRBV18 with TRBJ1-5, with D hard to call. Trimming took 4 bases from V and 7 from J, leaving 14 bases between them. Germline V gene data show CDR1 as KGHSH and CDR2 as LQKENI. The CDR3 has 14 amino acids. The CDR3 sequence: CASSLRPEGQPQHF. The CDR3 DNA is TGTGCCAGCTCACTCCGACCCGAGGGCCAGCCCCAGCATTTT.

A few counts support this clone. The chain joins TRBV5-1 to TRBJ1-2, with 10 bases lining up with TRBD1. This CDR3 is built from 17 residues. The junction had 9 bases not matched to a gene; V was cut back by 0 bases and J by 4 bases. From germline, CDR1 is SGHRS and CDR2 YFSETQ. The CDR3 loop reads CASSLEGQGPSFYGYTF. CDR3 coding DNA: TGCGCCAGCAGCTTGGAGGGACAGGGGCCTTCCTTCTATGGCTACACCTTC.

The chain is built from TRBV4-2 and TRBJ2-3, with a possible D match to TRBD2 (5 bases). In germline, CDR1 is LGHNA, CDR2 YNFKEQ. The CDR3 sequence is 12 residues long. The germline V and J ends were trimmed by 0 bases and 13 bases, with 11 bases remaining between them. CDR3 sequence: CASSQEDYHKYF. The CDR3 DNA is TGTGCCAGCAGCCAAGAAGACTACCACAAGTATTTT.

The CDR3 loop is CASSREVARISNTGELFF. The DNA for the CDR3 is TGTGCCAGCTCACGGGAGGTAGCCCGGATATCGAACACCGGGGAGCTGTTTTTT. The rearrangement uses TRBV18 and TRBJ2-2; possible D gene TRBD2, 6 bases. The V gene lost 4 bases and the J gene lost 0 bases, with 18 bases spanning the gap. The germline V gene has CDR1 KGHSH and CDR2 LQKENI. The CDR3 sequence is 18 residues long.

The CDR3 nucleotides are TGTGCCAGTAGTGTTCCCTTTCCGGATACGCAGTATTTT. Translated, it gives CASSVPFPDTQYF. The chain combines TRBV19 with TRBJ2-3; D remains unclear. The CDR3 is 13 residues long. The V gene lost 5 bases and the J gene lost 6 bases, with 12 bases spanning the gap. In germline, CDR1 is LNHDA, CDR2 SQIVND (reference sequence).

This sequence joins TRBV19 and TRBJ1-5; 8 bases are a match to TRBD1. This CDR3 region has 16 residues. V dropped 6 bases and J dropped 6; count of bases not matched to a gene: 13. Germline V lookup: CDR1 LNHDA, CDR2 SQIVND (reference sequence). The CDR3 spells CASRRDRTSLSQPQHF. The CDR3 bases are TGTGCCAGTAGGCGGGACAGGACTTCCCTTAGTCAGCCCCAGCATTTT.

The chain uses TRBV30 and TRBJ2-1; possibly TRBD1 or TRBD2 for D (5 bases each). V was clipped by 5 bases and J by 7 bases, with 12 bases between them. This CDR3 is 12 amino acids long. Per germline, CDR1 GTSNPN and CDR2 SVGIG (reference sequence). This chain's CDR3 is CAWGTVTNEQFF. CDR3 sequence (DNA): TGTGCCTGGGGGACCGTCACAAATGAGCAGTTCTTC.

For the CDR3, the DNA is TGCGCCAGCAGCTTGGGTGTAAGGGATCCACCGAAGAATGAGCAGTTCTTC. Its protein is CASSLGVRDPPKNEQFF. The rearrangement uses TRBV5-1 and TRBJ2-1; D not resolved. Deletions cut 0 bases from V and 7 bases from J, with 20 bases between. Germline assignment: CDR1 SGHRS and CDR2 YFSETQ. The CDR3 is 17 residues long.

This chain connects TRBV19 to TRBJ2-4, with 7 positions matching TRBD2. Germline V CDR1 and CDR2: LNHDA, SQIVND (reference sequence). With V trimmed by 0 bases and J by 6 bases, 5 bases remained unmatched. The CDR3 is made up of 15 amino acids. The CDR3 DNA follows: TGTGCCAGTAGTATAGAAAGCGGGGCCCGAAACATTCAGTACTTC. This gives the protein CASSIESGARNIQYF.

Written as DNA, the CDR3 is TGTGCCAGCAGCCTTTACAGGGTAGTTTGCAATGAGCAGTTCTTC. It encodes CASSLYRVVCNEQFF. This chain joins TRBV21-1 and TRBJ2-1; the table calls TRBD1, which could not be checked here. TRBV21-1 is termed a pseudogene. This CDR3 has 15 residues.

This chain connects TRBV10-3 to TRBJ1-6, with D tentatively TRBD1 (5 bases). The CDR3 totals 15 residues. V dropped 6 bases and J dropped 4 bases, with 13 bases sitting between them. CDR1 and CDR2 (germline): ENHRY, SYGVKD. In DNA, the CDR3 is TGTGCCATCAGCCGGGGGTCCCAATATAATTCACCCCTCCACTTT. It codes for CAISRGSQYNSPLHF.

The V gene is TRBV11-3, the J gene TRBJ2-1, with 8 bases identical to TRBD2. Trimming took 4 bases from V and 15 from J; bases not matched to a gene: 5. This CDR3 has 11 residues. The germline V gene has CDR1 SGHNT and CDR2 YENEEA. The CDR3 protein is CASSSTSVLFF. In DNA, the CDR3 is TGTGCCAGCAGCTCGACTAGCGTGCTGTTCTTC.

The chain combines TRBV28 with TRBJ1-4; the D gene is possibly TRBD1 (6 bases). In germline, CDR1 is MDHEN, CDR2 SYDVKM. This CDR3 comprises 16 residues. V lost 6 bases to trimming and J lost 8 bases, with 22 bases between them. The CDR3 DNA follows: TGTGCCAGCAGAGACCTCAGGGACAACGGAGGGGAAAAACTGTTTTTT. This translates into CASRDLRDNGGEKLFF. The whole variable domain, remainder taken from reference TRBV28 and TRBJ1-4, is DVKVTQSSRYLVKRTGEKVFLECVQDMDHENMFWYRQDPGLGLRLIYFSYDVKMKEKGDIPEGYSVSREKKERFSLILESASTNQTSMYLCASRDLRDNGGEKLFFGSGTQLSVL.